The TCR beta chain described here comes from a study of shared clonotypes between healthy human individuals. Everyone who donated was a Caucasian adult who lived in Nashville, Tennessee. This table comes from immunoSEQ multiplex PCR, and its TCRdb copy is limited to in-frame clones, with some not included. The profile shows about 600,000 clones, roughly 79% of them singletons. Sequencing was done on a sample of PBMCs. The sequence was obtained from a woman between 40 and 55 years old in good health. Some clones in this sample may be carry-over from other donors' samples.

The CDR3 nucleotides read TGCGCCAGCAGCCGTACAGGGGGAGAGAGCAATGAGCAGTTCTTC. This sequence encodes CASSRTGGESNEQFF. This sequence joins TRBV5-1 and TRBJ2-1, with TRBD1 identical over 8 bases. CDR3 length: 15 residues. The V gene end was trimmed by 4 bases and the J gene end by 6 bases; junction bases not matched to a gene: 9. Germline CDR1 is SGHRS and CDR2 is YFSETQ. The entire variable domain, with the rest obtained from reference TRBV5-1 and TRBJ2-1, is as follows: KAGVTQTPRYLIKTRGQQVTLSCSPISGHRSVSWYQQTPGQGLQFLFEYFSETQRNKGNFPGRFSGRQFSNSRSEMNVSTLELGDSALYLCASSRTGGESNEQFFGPGTRLTVL.